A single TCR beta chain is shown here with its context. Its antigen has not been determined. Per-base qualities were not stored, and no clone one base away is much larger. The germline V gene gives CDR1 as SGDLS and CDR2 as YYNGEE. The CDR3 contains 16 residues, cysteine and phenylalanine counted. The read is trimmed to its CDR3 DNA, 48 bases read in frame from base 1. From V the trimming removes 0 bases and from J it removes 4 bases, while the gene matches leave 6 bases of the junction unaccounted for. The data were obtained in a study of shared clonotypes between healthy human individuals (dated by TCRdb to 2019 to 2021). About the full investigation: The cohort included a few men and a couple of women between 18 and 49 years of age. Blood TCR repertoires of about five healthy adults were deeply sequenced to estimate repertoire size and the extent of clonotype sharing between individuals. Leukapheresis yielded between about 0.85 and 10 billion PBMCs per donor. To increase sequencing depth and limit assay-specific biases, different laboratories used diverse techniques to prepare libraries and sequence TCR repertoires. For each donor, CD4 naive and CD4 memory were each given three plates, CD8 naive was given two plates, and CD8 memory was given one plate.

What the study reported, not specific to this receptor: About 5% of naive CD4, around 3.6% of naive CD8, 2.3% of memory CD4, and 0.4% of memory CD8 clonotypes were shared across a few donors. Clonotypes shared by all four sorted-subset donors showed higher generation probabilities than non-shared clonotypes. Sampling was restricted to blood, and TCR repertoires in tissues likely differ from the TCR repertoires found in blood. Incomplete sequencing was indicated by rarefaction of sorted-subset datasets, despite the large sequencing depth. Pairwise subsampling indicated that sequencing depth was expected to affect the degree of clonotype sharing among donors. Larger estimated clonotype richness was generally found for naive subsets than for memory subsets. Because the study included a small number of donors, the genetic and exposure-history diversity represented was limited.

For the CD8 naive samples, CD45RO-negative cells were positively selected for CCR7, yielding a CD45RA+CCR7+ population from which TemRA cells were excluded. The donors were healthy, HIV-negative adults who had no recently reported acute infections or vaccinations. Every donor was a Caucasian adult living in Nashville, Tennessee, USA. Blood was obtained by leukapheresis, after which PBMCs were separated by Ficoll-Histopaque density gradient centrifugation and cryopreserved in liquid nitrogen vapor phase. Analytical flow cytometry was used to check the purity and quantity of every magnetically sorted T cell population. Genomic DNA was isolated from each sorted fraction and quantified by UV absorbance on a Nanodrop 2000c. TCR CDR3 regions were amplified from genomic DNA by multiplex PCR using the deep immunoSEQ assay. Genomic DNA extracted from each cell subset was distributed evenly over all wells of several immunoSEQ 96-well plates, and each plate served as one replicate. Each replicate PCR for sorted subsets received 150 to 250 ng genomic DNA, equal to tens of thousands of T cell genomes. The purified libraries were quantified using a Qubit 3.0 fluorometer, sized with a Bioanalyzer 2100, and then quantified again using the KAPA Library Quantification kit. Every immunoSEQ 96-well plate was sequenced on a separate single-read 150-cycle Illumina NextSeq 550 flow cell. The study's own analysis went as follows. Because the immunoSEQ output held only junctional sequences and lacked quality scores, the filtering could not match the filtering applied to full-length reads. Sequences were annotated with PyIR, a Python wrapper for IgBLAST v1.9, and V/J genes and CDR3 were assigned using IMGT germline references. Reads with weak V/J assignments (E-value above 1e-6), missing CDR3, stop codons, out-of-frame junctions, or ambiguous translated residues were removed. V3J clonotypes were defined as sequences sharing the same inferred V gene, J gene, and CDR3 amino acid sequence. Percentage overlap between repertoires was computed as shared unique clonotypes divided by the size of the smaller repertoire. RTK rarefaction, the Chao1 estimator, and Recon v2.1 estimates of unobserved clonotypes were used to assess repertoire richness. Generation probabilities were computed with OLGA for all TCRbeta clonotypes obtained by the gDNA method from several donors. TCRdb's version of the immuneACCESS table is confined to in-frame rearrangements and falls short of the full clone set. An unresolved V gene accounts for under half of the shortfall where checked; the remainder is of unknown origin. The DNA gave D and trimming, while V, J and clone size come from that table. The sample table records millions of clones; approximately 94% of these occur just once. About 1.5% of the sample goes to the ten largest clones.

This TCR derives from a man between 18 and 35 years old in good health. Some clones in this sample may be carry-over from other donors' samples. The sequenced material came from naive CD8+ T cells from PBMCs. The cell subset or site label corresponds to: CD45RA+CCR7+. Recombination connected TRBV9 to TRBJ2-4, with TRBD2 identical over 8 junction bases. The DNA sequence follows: TGTGCCAGCAGCGTAGCGGGGGGGGCGCCTAAAAACATTCAGTACTTC. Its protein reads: CASSVAGGAPKNIQYF.